These 17 T cell receptor beta chains share one sample of origin, sequenced in a study of cytomegalovirus exposure and HLA in healthy donors. With 60 Vbeta and 13 Jbeta primers, the PCR was carried out. Sequencing was performed with immunoSEQ multiplex PCR; in TCRdb, only in-frame clones are kept and a portion is missing. The data show roughly 180,000 clones, roughly 80% seen once. Material for sequencing was PBMCs. The receptors stem from a boy aged 5-17 years in good health and CMV-seronegative.

The chain uses TRBV5-1 and TRBJ2-7, with D possibly TRBD1 on 6 matching bases. The V and J ends lost 1 base and 0 bases respectively, with 11 bases between them. The CDR3 length is 15 residues. Germline CDR1 SGHRS, CDR2 YFSETQ. In DNA, the CDR3 is TGCGCCAGCAGCTTGTTCGGGACACACTCCTACGAGCAGTACTTC. Translating gives CASSLFGTHSYEQYF.

The chain couples TRBV5-1 to TRBJ2-7; a possible D gene is TRBD1 (6 bases). CDR1 is SGHRS and CDR2 is YFSETQ in the germline V gene. The CDR3 spans 16 residues. Trimming stripped 0 bases from V and 2 bases from J, with 15 bases between. The CDR3 sequence is CASSLALKTGPYEQYF. CDR3 DNA: TGCGCCAGCAGCTTGGCCCTTAAGACAGGCCCCTACGAGCAGTACTTC.

V usage is TRBV4-3 and J usage is TRBJ2-1, with 11 bases that match TRBD2. After removal of 1 base from V and 4 bases from J, the junction contained 6 bases not matched to a gene. Per germline, CDR1 LGHNA and CDR2 YSLEER. CDR3 length: 17 amino acids. CDR3 coding DNA: TGCGCCAGCAGCCAAGCTAGTAGCGGGGGGGGTTACAATGAGCAGTTCTTC. It yields the protein CASSQASSGGGYNEQFF.

V usage is TRBV7-9 and J usage is TRBJ2-2; 7 nucleotides line up with TRBD1. The junction had 13 bases not matched to a gene; V was cut back by 5 bases and J by 7 bases. CDR3 size: 16 residues. The V gene's germline CDR1 is SEHNR and CDR2 FQNEAQ (reference sequence). This chain's CDR3 is CASSQATTGSRGELFF. CDR3 nucleotides: TGTGCCAGCAGCCAGGCAACGACAGGGTCGCGCGGGGAGCTGTTTTTT.

This chain uses TRBV7-6 with TRBJ2-3; 8 bases fit TRBD1. The CDR3 has 14 residues. J gave up 3 bases and V 5 bases, and 4 bases lay outside the gene matches. The germline CDR1 and CDR2 sequences are SGHVS and FNYEAQ. The CDR3 loop is CASSPGQATDTQYF. The DNA for the CDR3 is TGTGCCAGCAGCCCGGGACAGGCTACAGATACGCAGTATTTT.

This clone has only one observation. This chain joins TRBV6-6 and TRBJ2-3; D call uncertain. Germline V gene sequence: CDR1 MNHNY, CDR2 SVGAGI (reference sequence). The CDR3 covers 13 residues. With 6 bases removed from V and 4 bases from J, the gap between germline ends came to 11 bases. The CDR3 sequence is CASSLIGPDTQYF. The CDR3 DNA is TGTGCCAGCAGCCTGATTGGCCCAGATACGCAGTATTTT.

As regards this clone: Relative to the germline gene, one junction end is altered; a read error may explain this. The chain joins TRBV7-9 to TRBJ2-7; 8 bases map to TRBD2. Germline CDR1 is SEHNR and CDR2 is FQNEAQ (reference sequence). CDR3 length equals 14 residues. In DNA, the CDR3 is TGTTCCAGCAGCTTAGCAGCGGGAGTATACGAGCAGTACTTC. It translates to CSSSLAAGVYEQYF. Using reference TRBV7-9 and TRBJ2-7 for the parts outside the CDR3, the full variable domain is DTGVSQNPRHKITKRGQNVTFRCDPISEHNRLYWYRQTLGQGPEFLTYFQNEAQLEKSRLLSDRFSAERPKGSFSTLEIQRTEQGDSAMYLCSSSLAAGVYEQYFGPGTRLTVT.

Of note for this clone: Other DNA sequences from this sample encode an identical CDR3 as well. The genes are TRBV2 and TRBJ2-7; the D is unclear. This CDR3 contains 11 residues. Germline V gene lookup returns CDR1 SNHLY and CDR2 FYNNEI. The V and J ends lost 5 bases and 2 bases respectively, with 4 bases between them. The CDR3 region is CASSPTYEQYF. In nucleotides, the CDR3 is TGTGCCAGCAGTCCAACCTACGAGCAGTACTTC.

V gene TRBV27 combines with J gene TRBJ1-1; 7 bases align to TRBD1. The CDR3 runs to 15 residues. The junction had 9 bases not matched to a gene; V was cut back by 4 bases and J by 4 bases. The germline V gene encodes CDR1 MNHEY and CDR2 SMNVEV (reference sequence). CDR3 coding DNA: TGTGCCAGCAGTTCAGGATACAGGGGAATCACTGAAGCTTTCTTT. Residues: CASSSGYRGITEAFF.

The chain combines TRBV30 with TRBJ2-7; D might be TRBD1 (5 bases). The CDR3 is 13 residues long. V was cut by 0 bases and J by 1 base, with 7 bases left in between. CDR1 is GTSNPN and CDR2 is SVGIG in the germline V gene (reference sequence). The CDR3 DNA sequence: TGTGCCTGGAGTGTATCAGGGTCCTACGAGCAGTACTTC. Residues: CAWSVSGSYEQYF.

The chain employs TRBV5-5 and TRBJ1-6, with D tentatively TRBD1 (5 bases). The CDR3 is 14 residues long. CDR1 and CDR2 from the germline V gene are SGHKS and YYEKEE (reference sequence). V lost 3 bases, J lost 7 bases, and 11 bases lay in between. Here the CDR3 reads CASSSGVRNSPLHF. In nucleotides, the CDR3 is TGTGCCAGCAGCTCGGGGGTCCGGAATTCACCCCTCCACTTT.

The V and J genes are TRBV6-1 and TRBJ1-2; possibly TRBD1 for D (6 bases). The CDR3 is 11 amino acids. Germline V gene lookup returns CDR1 MNHNS and CDR2 SASEGT. Trimming took 6 bases from V and 6 from J, leaving 8 bases between them. The CDR3 DNA is TGTGCCAGCAGGCAGGGGCATGGCTACACCTTC. Translation: CASRQGHGYTF.

This sequence joins TRBV5-4 and TRBJ2-3; no firm D call. V was shortened by 3 bases and J by 0 bases, with 14 bases between the two germline ends. This CDR3 is built from 16 residues. Looked up from germline, CDR1 is SGHNT and CDR2 is YYREEE (reference sequence). CDR3 amino acids: CASSSGTLHSTDTQYF. Written as DNA, the CDR3 is TGTGCCAGCAGCTCAGGTACCCTCCATAGCACAGATACGCAGTATTTT.

The chain combines TRBV5-4 with TRBJ1-1; the D gene is possibly TRBD1 (5 bases). The CDR3 length is 14 residues. V lost 2 bases, J lost 3 bases, and 11 bases lay in between. The germline gives CDR1 SGHNT, CDR2 YYREEE (reference sequence). CDR3 DNA sequence: TGTGCCAGCAGCTTAACCAGGGTCGACACTGAAGCTTTCTTT. Translating it yields CASSLTRVDTEAFF. The entire variable domain, with the rest obtained from reference TRBV5-4 and TRBJ1-1, is as follows: ETGVTQSPTHLIKTRGQQVTLRCSSQSGHNTVSWYQQALGQGPQFIFQYYREEENGRGNFPPRFSGLQFPNYSSELNVNALELDDSALYLCASSLTRVDTEAFFGQGTRLTVV.

This clone was seen only a few times. CDR3 region: CASSESRGNTEAFF. The CDR3 DNA is TGTGCCAGCAGTGAATCCCGGGGTAACACTGAAGCTTTCTTT. The chain joins TRBV2 to TRBJ1-1; D remains ambiguous. The CDR3 extends over 14 amino acids. Germline-derived CDR1 and CDR2 are SNHLY and FYNNEI. Trimming left V 2 bases short and J 2 bases short, with 9 bases between.

This clone has a single count. This chain joins TRBV4-3 and TRBJ1-2; the D is unclear. With 1 base removed from V and 0 bases from J, the gap between germline ends came to 12 bases. Germline assignment: CDR1 LGHNA and CDR2 YSLEER. CDR3 length equals 16 residues. The CDR3 region is CASSQGTGRPNYGYTF. CDR3 DNA sequence: TGCGCCAGCAGCCAAGGAACGGGGAGGCCTAACTATGGCTACACCTTC.

This CDR3 reads CASSFGRGNTEAFF. CDR3 DNA sequence: TGTGCCAGCAGCTTCGGAAGGGGGAACACTGAAGCTTTCTTT. The V gene is TRBV7-3, the J gene TRBJ1-1; D perhaps matches TRBD1 (5 bases). Trimming took off 3 bases at V and 1 base at J, with 9 bases between the two ends. From germline, CDR1 is SGHTA and CDR2 FQGTGA. The CDR3 is made up of 14 amino acids.